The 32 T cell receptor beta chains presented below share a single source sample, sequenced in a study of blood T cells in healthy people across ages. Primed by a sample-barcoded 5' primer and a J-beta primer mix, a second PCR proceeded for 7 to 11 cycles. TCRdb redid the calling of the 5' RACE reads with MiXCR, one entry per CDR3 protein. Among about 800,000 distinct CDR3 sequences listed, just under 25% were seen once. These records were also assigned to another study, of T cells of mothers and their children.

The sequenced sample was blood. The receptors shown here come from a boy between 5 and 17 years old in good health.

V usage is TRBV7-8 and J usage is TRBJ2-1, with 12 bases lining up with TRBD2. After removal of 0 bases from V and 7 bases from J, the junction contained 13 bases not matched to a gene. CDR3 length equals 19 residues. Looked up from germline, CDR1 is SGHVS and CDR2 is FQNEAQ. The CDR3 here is CASSLAWTSGALGRNEQFF. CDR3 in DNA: TGTGCCAGCAGCTTAGCATGGACTAGCGGGGCGCTTGGTAGGAATGAGCAGTTCTTC. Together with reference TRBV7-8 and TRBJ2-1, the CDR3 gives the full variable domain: GAGVSQSPRYKVAKRGQDVALRCDPISGHVSLFWYQQALGQGPEFLTYFQNEAQLDKSGLPSDRFFAERPEGSVSTLKIQRTQQEDSAVYLCASSLAWTSGALGRNEQFFGPGTRLTVL.

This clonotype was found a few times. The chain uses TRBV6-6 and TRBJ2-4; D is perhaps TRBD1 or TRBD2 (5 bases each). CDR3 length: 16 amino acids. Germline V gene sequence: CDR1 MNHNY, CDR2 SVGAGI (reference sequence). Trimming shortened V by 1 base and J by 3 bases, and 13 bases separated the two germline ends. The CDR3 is CASSYYGGGDKNIQYF. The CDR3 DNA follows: TGTGCCAGCAGTTACTATGGGGGTGGGGACAAAAACATTCAGTACTTC.

The DNA for the CDR3 is TGTGCCACCAGCAGAGAAGTAGGGCCTACTCAGCCCCAGCATTTT. It translates to CATSREVGPTQPQHF. This chain links TRBV15 with TRBJ1-5; D gene uncertain. Looked up from germline, CDR1 is LNHNV and CDR2 is YYDKDF (reference sequence). Trimming took off 0 bases at V and 6 bases at J, with 12 bases between the two ends. The CDR3 totals 15 residues.

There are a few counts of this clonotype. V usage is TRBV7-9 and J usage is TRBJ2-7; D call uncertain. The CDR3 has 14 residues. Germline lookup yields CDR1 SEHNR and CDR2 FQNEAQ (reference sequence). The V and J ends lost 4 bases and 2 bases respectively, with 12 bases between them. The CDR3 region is CASSYTQDAYEQYF. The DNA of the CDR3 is TGTGCCAGCAGCTATACTCAGGACGCCTACGAGCAGTACTTC.

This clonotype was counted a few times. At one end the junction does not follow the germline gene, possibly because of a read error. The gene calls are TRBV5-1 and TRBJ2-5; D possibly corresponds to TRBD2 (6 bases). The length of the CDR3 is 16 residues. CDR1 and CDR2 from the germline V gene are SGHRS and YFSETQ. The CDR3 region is CASSLAPQLGGEAQYF. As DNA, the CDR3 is TGCGCCAGCAGCTTGGCCCCCCAACTGGGAGGAGAGGCCCAGTACTTC.

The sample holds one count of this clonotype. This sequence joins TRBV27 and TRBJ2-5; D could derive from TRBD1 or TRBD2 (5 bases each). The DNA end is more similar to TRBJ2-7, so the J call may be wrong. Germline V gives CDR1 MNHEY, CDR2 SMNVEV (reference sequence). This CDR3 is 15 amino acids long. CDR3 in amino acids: CASSEGGHLTYEQYF. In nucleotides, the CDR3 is TGTGCCAGCAGTGAGGGCGGACACCTGACCTACGAGCAGTACTTC.

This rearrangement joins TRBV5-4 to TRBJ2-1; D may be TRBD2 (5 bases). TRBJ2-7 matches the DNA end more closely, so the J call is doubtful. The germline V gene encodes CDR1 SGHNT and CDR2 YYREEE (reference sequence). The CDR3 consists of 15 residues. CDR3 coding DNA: TGTGCCAGCACCACGTACGAGGGTCCAACCTACGAGCAGTACTTC. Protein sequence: CASTTYEGPTYEQYF.

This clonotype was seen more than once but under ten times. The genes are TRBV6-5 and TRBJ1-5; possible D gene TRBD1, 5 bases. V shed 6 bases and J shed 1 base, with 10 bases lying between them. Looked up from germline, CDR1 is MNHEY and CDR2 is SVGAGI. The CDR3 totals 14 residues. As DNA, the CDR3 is TGTGCCAGCAGGGCAGGGAGAAGCAATCAGCCCCAGCATTTT. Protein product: CASRAGRSNQPQHF.

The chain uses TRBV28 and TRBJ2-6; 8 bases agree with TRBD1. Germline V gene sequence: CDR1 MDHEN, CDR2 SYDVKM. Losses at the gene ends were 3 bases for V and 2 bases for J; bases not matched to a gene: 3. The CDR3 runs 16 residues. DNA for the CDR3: TGTGCCAGCAGTTTCCCACAGGGGGCTGGGGCCAACGTCCTGACTTTC. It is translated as CASSFPQGAGANVLTF. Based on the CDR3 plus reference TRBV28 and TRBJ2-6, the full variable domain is DVKVTQSSRYLVKRTGEKVFLECVQDMDHENMFWYRQDPGLGLRLIYFSYDVKMKEKGDIPEGYSVSREKKERFSLILESASTNQTSMYLCASSFPQGAGANVLTFGAGSRLTVL.

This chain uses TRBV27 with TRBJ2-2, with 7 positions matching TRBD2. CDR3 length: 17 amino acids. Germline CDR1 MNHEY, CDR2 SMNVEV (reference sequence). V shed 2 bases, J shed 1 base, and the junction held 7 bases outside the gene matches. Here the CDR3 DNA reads TGTGCCAGCAGTTTAACCCGGACTAGGTTGAACACCGGGGAGCTGTTTTTT. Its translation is CASSLTRTRLNTGELFF.

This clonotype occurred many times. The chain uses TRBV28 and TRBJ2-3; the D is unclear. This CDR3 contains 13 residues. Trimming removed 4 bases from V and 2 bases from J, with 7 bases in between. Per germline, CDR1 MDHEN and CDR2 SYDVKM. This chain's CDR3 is CASSYSVTDTQYF. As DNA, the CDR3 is TGTGCCAGCAGTTACTCGGTCACAGATACGCAGTATTTT.

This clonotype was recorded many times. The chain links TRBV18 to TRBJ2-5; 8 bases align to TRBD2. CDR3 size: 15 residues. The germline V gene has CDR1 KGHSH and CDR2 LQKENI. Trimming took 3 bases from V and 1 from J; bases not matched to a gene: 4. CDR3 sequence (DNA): TGTGCCAGCTCACCGGTACTAGCGGCCCAAGAGACCCAGTACTTC. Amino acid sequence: CASSPVLAAQETQYF.

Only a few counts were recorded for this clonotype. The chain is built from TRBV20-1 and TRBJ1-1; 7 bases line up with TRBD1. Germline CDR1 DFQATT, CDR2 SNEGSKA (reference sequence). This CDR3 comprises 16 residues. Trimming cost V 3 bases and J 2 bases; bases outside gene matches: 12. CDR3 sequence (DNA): TGCAGTGCTAGCCCTGGCCTGGGACAGATCAACACTGAAGCTTTCTTT. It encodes CSASPGLGQINTEAFF.

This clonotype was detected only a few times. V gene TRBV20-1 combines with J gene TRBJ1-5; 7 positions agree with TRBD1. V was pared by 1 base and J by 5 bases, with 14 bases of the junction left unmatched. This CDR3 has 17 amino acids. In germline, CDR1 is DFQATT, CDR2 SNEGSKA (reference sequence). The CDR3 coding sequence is TGCAGTGCTAGAGCGAGGACAGTCCTAACAGGGGATCAGCCCCAGCATTTT. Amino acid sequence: CSARARTVLTGDQPQHF.

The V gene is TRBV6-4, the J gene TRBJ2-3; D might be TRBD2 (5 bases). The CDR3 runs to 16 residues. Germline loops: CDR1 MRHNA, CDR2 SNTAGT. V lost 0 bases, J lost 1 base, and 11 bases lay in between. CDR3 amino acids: CASSDSAGTGTDTQYF. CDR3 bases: TGTGCCAGCAGTGACTCCGCGGGCACTGGCACAGATACGCAGTATTTT.

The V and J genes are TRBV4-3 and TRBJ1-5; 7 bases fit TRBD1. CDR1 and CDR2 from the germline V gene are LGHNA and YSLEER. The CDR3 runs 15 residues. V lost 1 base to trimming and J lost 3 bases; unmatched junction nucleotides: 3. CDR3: CASSQGTGDNQPQHF. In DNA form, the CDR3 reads TGCGCCAGCAGCCAAGGGACAGGTGACAATCAGCCCCAGCATTTT.

Here the CDR3 reads CSVGTAGYGYTF. For the CDR3, the DNA is TGCAGCGTGGGGACAGCAGGCTATGGCTACACCTTC. V and J are TRBV29-1 and TRBJ1-2, with TRBD1 identical over 7 bases. V shed 6 bases and J 4 bases; nucleotides not matched to a gene: 5. CDR3 length: 12 residues. Germline V lookup: CDR1 SQVTM, CDR2 ANQGSEA.

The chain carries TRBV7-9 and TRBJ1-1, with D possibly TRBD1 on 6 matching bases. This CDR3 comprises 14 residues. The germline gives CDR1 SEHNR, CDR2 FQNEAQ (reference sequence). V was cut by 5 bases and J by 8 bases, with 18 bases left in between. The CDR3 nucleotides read TGTGCCAGCAGCCTAAATGGAAACAGGGCCGAAGCTTTCTTT. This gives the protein CASSLNGNRAEAFF. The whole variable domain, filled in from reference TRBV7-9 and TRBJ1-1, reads DTGVSQNPRHKITKRGQNVTFRCDPISEHNRLYWYRQTLGQGPEFLTYFQNEAQLEKSRLLSDRFSAERPKGSFSTLEIQRTEQGDSAMYLCASSLNGNRAEAFFGQGTRLTVV.

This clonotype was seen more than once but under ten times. The CDR3 sequence: CASSADGAWNTEAFF. The CDR3 coding sequence is TGTGCCAGCAGTGCGGACGGGGCCTGGAACACTGAAGCTTTCTTT. This chain connects TRBV28 to TRBJ1-1, with D maybe TRBD1 (5 bases). This CDR3 is 15 amino acids long. Germline V gives CDR1 MDHEN, CDR2 SYDVKM. The germline V and J ends were trimmed by 5 bases and 1 base, with 14 bases remaining between them. Supplemented by reference TRBV28 and TRBJ1-1, the full variable domain reads DVKVTQSSRYLVKRTGEKVFLECVQDMDHENMFWYRQDPGLGLRLIYFSYDVKMKEKGDIPEGYSVSREKKERFSLILESASTNQTSMYLCASSADGAWNTEAFFGQGTRLTVV.

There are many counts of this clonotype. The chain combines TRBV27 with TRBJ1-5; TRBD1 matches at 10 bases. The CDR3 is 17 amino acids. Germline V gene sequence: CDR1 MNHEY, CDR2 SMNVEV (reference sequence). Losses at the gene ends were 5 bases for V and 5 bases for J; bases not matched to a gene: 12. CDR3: CASSPLDRGRPYQPQHF. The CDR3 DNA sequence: TGTGCCAGCAGTCCCCTTGACAGGGGGCGCCCCTATCAGCCCCAGCATTTT.

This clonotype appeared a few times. The CDR3 DNA reads TGTGCCAGCAGCTTAGAACAGCATGGCTACACCTTC. It codes for CASSLEQHGYTF. The chain carries TRBV7-9 and TRBJ1-2; D is uncertain. Germline CDR1 reads SEHNR; CDR2 reads FQNEAQ (reference sequence). Trimming removed 1 base at V and 6 bases at J, with 6 bases between. The CDR3 contains 12 residues.

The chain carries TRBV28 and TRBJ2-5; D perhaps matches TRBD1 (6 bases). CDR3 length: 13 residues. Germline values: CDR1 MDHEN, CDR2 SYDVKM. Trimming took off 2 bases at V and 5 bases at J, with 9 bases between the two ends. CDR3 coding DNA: TGTGCCAGCAGTTTACCAGGGGATGAGACCCAGTACTTC. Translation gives CASSLPGDETQYF. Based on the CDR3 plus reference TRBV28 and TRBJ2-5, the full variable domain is DVKVTQSSRYLVKRTGEKVFLECVQDMDHENMFWYRQDPGLGLRLIYFSYDVKMKEKGDIPEGYSVSREKKERFSLILESASTNQTSMYLCASSLPGDETQYFGPGTRLLVL.

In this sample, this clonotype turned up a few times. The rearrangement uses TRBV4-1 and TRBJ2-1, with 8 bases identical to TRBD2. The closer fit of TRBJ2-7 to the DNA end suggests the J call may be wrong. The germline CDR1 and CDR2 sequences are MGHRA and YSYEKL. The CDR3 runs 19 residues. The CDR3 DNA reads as TGCGCCAGCAGCCAAGATTTCCGACTCCCCCTTACTAGCGGCGACGAGCAGTACTTC. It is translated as CASSQDFRLPLTSGDEQYF.

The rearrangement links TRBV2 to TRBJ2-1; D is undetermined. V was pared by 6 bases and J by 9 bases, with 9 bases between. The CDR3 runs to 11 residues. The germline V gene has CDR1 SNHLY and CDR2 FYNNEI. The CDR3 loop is CASSMYGEQFF. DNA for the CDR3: TGTGCCAGCAGCATGTACGGTGAGCAGTTCTTC.

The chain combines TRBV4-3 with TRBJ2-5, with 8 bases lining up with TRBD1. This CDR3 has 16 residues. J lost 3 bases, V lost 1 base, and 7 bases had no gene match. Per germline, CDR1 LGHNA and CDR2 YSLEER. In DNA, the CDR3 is TGCGCCAGCAGCCAAGGACCAGGGGGCGCCGAAGAGACCCAGTACTTC. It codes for CASSQGPGGAEETQYF.

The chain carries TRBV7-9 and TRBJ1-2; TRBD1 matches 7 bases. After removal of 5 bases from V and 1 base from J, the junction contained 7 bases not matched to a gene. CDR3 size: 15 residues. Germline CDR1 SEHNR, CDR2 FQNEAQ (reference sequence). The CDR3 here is CASSPGQYFNYGYTF. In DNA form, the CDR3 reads TGTGCCAGCAGCCCGGGACAGTACTTTAACTATGGCTACACCTTC.

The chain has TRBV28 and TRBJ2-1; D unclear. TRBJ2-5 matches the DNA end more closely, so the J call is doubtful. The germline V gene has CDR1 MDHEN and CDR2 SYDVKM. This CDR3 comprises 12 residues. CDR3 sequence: CASTRKWETQYF. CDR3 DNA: TGTGCCAGCACTAGGAAGTGGGAGACCCAGTACTTC.

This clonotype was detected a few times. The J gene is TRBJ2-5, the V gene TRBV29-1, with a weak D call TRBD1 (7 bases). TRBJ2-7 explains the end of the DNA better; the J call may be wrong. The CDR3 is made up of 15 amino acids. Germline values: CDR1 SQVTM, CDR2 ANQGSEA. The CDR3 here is CSVGLRGRISYEQYF. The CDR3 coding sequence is TGCAGCGTTGGACTCAGGGGGAGGATCTCCTACGAGCAGTACTTC.

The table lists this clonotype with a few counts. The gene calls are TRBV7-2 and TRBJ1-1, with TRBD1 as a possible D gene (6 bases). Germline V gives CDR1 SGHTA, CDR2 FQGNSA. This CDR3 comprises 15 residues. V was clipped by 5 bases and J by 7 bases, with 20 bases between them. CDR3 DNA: TGTGCCAGCAGCCGAACACAGGGTTGGAGAGGTGAAGCTTTCTTT. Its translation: CASSRTQGWRGEAFF. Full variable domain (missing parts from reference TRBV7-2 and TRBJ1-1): GAGVSQSPSNKVTEKGKDVELRCDPISGHTALYWYRQSLGQGLEFLIYFQGNSAPDKSGLPSDRFSAERTGGSVSTLTIQRTQQEDSAVYLCASSRTQGWRGEAFFGQGTRLTVV.

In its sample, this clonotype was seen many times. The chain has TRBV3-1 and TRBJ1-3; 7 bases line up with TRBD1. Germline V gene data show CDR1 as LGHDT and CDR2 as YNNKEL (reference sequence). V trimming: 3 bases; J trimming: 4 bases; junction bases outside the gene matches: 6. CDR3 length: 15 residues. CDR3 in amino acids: CASSQTGLGGNTIYF. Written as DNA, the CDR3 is TGTGCCAGCAGCCAGACAGGGCTTGGAGGAAACACCATATATTTT. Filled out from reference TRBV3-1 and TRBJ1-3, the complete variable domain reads DTAVSQTPKYLVTQMGNDKSIKCEQNLGHDTMYWYKQDSKKFLKIMFSYNNKELIINETVPNRFSPKSPDKAHLNLHINSLELGDSAVYFCASSQTGLGGNTIYFGEGSWLTVV.

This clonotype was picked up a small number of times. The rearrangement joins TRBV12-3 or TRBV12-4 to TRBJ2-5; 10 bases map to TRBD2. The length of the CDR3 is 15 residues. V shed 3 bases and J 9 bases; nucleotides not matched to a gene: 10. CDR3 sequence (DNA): TGTGCCAGCAGTTTTGGAGCGGGAGGGCACTGGGCCCAGTACTTC. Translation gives CASSFGAGGHWAQYF.

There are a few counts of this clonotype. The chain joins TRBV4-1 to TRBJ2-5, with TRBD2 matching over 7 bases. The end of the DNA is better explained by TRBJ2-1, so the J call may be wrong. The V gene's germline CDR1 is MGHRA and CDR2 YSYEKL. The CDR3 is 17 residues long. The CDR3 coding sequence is TGCGCCAGCAGCCAAGTTGGGACCGGGAGGCTCTACAATGAGCAGTTCTTC. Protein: CASSQVGTGRLYNEQFF.